This note documents a single TCR beta chain sequence. Repertoires were generated with immunoSEQ multiplex PCR, while TCRdb's copy carries only in-frame clones and drops some. Of under 70,000 clones listed, 75% to 95% are singletons. The sample belongs to a study of T cell changes during pregnancy in multiple sclerosis. CDR1 and CDR2 from the germline V gene are SQVTM and ANQGSEA. Trimming took 3 bases from V and 1 from J; bases not matched to a gene: 3. This CDR3 is built from 14 residues. This receptor was obtained from a female donor in good health, enrolled as a control in a pregnancy study. The sequencing used peripheral blood, collected in the third trimester of pregnancy. The chain has TRBV29-1 and TRBJ2-7; 10 bases fit TRBD1. The CDR3 region is CSVEGTGDSYEQYF. CDR3 nucleotide sequence: TGCAGCGTTGAGGGGACAGGGGATTCCTACGAGCAGTACTTC.